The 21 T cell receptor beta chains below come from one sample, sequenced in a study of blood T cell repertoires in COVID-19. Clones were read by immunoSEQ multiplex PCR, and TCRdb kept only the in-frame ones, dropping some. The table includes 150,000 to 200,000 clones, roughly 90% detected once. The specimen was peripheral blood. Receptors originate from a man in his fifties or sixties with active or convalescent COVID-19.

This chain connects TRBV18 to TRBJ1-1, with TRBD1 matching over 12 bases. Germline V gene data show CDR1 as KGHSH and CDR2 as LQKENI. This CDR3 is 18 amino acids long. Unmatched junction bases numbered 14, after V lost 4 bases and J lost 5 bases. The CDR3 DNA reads TGTGCCAGCTCACAACTGACTCCGGGACAGGGGGCGCGGACTGAAGCTTTCTTT. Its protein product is CASSQLTPGQGARTEAFF.

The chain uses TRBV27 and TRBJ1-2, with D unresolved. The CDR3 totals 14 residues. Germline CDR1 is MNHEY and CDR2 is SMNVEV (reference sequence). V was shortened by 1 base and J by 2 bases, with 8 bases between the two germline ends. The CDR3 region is CASSLYAGNYGYTF. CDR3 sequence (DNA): TGTGCCAGCAGTTTATATGCGGGCAACTATGGCTACACCTTC.

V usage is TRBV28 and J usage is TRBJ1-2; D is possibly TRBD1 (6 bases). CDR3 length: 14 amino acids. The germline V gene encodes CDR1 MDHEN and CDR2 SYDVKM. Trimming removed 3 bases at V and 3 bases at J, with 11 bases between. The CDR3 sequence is CASSLAQGDYGYTF. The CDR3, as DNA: TGTGCCAGCAGTTTGGCACAGGGCGACTATGGCTACACCTTC.

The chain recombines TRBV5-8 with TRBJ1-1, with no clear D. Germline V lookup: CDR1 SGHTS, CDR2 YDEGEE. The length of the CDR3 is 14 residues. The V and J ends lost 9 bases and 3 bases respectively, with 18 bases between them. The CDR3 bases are TGTGCCAACGCCTACTACTGGAGGGACACTGAAGCTTTCTTT. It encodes CANAYYWRDTEAFF.

The CDR3 loop is CASGRDSHTDTQYF. For the CDR3, the DNA is TGTGCTAGTGGTCGGGACTCTCACACAGATACGCAGTATTTT. The genes are TRBV12-5 and TRBJ2-3, with D perhaps TRBD2 (6 bases). This CDR3 contains 14 residues. The ends were cut back, 5 bases at V and 2 bases at J, with 11 bases in the middle. The V gene's germline CDR1 is LGHNT and CDR2 FRNRAP.

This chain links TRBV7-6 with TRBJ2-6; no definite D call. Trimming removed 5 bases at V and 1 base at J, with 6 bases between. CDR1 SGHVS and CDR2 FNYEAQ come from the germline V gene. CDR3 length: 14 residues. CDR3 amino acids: CASSPISGANVLTF. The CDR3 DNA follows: TGTGCCAGCAGCCCAATTTCTGGGGCCAACGTCCTGACTTTC.

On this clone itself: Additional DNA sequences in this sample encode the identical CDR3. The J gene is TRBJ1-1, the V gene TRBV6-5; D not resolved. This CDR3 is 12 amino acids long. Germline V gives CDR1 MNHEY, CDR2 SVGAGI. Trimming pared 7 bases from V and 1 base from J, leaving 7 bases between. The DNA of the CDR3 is TGTGCCAGCATACGAGGGAACACTGAAGCTTTCTTT. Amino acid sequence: CASIRGNTEAFF.

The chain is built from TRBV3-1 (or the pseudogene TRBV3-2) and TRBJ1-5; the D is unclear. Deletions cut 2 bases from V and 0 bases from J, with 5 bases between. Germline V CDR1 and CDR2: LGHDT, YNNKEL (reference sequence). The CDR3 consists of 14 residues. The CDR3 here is CASSQQYSNQPQHF. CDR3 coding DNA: TGTGCCAGCAGCCAACAGTATAGCAATCAGCCCCAGCATTTT.

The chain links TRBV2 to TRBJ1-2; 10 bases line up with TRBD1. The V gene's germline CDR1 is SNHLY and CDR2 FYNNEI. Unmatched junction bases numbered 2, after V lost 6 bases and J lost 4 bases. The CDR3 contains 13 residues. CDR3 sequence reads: CASSGDRGYGYTF. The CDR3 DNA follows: TGTGCCAGCAGCGGGGACAGGGGCTATGGCTACACCTTC.

CDR3 coding DNA: TGTGCCAGCAGAGAACTAGCGGGAGCCGGCGAGCAGTACTTC. Its protein is CASRELAGAGEQYF. The gene calls are TRBV2 and TRBJ2-7, with 11 bases fitting TRBD2. Trimming removed 6 bases from V and 6 bases from J; junction bases left unmatched: 7. Germline lookup yields CDR1 SNHLY and CDR2 FYNNEI. This CDR3 spans 14 amino acids.

DNA for the CDR3: TGTGCCAGCAGAATGGACTTTCTAAGCTCCTACGAGCAGTACTTC. It codes for CASRMDFLSSYEQYF. The rearrangement uses TRBV2 and TRBJ2-7; D may be TRBD2 (5 bases). CDR3 length equals 15 residues. Germline-derived CDR1 and CDR2 are SNHLY and FYNNEI. Deletions cut 6 bases from V and 0 bases from J, with 15 bases between.

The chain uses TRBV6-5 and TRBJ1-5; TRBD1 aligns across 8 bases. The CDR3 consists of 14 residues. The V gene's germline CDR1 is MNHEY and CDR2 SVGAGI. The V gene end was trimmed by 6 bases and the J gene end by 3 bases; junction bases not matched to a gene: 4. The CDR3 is CASRSGGLNQPQHF. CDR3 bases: TGTGCCAGCAGGTCAGGGGGCCTCAATCAGCCCCAGCATTTT.

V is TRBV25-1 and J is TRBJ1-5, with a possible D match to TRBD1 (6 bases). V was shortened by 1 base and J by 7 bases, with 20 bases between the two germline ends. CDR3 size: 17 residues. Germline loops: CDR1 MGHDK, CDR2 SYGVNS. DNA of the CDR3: TGTGCCAGCAGTGAATCTGAGACAGGCCCGGGTATGCAGCCCCAGCATTTT. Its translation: CASSESETGPGMQPQHF. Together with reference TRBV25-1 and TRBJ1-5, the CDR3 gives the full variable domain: EADIYQTPRYLVIGTGKKITLECSQTMGHDKMYWYQQDPGMELHLIHYSYGVNSTEKGDLSSESTVSRIRTEHFPLTLESARPSHTSQYLCASSESETGPGMQPQHFGDGTRLSIL.

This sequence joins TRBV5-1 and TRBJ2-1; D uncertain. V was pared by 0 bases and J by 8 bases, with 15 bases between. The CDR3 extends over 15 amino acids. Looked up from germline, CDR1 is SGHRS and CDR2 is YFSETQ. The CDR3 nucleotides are TGCGCCAGCAGCTTGGAACCCCACGGAGCCCATGAGCAGTTCTTC. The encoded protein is CASSLEPHGAHEQFF.

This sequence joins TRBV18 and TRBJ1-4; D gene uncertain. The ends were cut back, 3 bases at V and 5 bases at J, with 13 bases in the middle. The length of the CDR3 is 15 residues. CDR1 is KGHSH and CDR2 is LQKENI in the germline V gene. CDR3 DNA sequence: TGTGCCAGCTCACCTCCTGGGGAGGGAAATGAAAAACTGTTTTTT. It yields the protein CASSPPGEGNEKLFF.

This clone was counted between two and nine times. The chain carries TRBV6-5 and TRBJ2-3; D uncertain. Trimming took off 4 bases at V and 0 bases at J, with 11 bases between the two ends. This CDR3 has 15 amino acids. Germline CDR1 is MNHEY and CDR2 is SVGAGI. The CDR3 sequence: CASSLRDKSTDTQYF. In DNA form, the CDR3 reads TGTGCCAGCAGTTTGAGAGACAAGAGCACAGATACGCAGTATTTT.

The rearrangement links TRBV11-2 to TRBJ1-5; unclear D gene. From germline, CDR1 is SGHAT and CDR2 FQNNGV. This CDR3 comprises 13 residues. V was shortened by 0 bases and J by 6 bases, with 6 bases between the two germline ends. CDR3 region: CASSLDFSQPQHF. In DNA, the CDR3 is TGTGCCAGCAGCTTAGATTTTAGTCAGCCCCAGCATTTT.

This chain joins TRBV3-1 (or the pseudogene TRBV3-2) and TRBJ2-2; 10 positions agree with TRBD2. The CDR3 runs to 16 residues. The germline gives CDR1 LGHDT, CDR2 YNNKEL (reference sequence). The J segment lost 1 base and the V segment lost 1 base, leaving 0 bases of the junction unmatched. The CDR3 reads CASSQGTSGNTGELFF. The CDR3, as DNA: TGTGCCAGCAGCCAAGGGACTAGCGGGAACACCGGGGAGCTGTTTTTT.

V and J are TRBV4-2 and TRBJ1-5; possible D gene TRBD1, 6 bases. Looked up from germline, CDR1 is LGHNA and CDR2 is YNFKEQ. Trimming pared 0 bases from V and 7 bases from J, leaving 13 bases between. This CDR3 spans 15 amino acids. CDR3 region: CASSQDLQGQQPQHF. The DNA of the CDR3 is TGTGCCAGCAGCCAAGATTTGCAGGGGCAGCAGCCCCAGCATTTT.

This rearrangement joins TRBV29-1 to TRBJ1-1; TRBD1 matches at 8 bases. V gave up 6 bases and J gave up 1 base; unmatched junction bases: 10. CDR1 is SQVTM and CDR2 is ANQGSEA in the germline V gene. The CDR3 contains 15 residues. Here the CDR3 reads CSVKDRVLGNTEAFF. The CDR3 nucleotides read TGCAGCGTCAAGGACAGGGTGTTGGGGAACACTGAAGCTTTCTTT. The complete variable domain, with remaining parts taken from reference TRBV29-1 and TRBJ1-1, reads SAVISQKPSRDICQRGTSLTIQCQVDSQVTMMFWYRQQPGQSLTLIATANQGSEATYESGFVIDKFPISRPNLTFSTLTVSNMSPEDSSIYLCSVKDRVLGNTEAFFGQGTRLTVV.

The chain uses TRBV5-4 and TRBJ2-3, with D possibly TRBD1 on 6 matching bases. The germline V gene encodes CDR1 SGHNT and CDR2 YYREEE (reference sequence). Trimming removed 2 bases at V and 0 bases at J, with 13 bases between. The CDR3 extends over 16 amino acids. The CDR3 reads CASSFLVGQSTDTQYF. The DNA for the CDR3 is TGTGCCAGCAGCTTTTTGGTTGGACAGAGCACAGATACGCAGTATTTT.